The 5 T cell receptor beta chains below all came from one sample that was sequenced in a study of T cells after yellow fever vaccination. One entry per CDR3 protein results from TCRdb running MiXCR on the 5' RACE reads. The table lists around 320,000 distinct CDR3 sequences, approximately 4% of them singletons. The sample here was PBMCs, taken 15 days after the yellow fever booster vaccination. The receptors come from a man aged 18 to 35 who received the YFV17D yellow fever vaccine.

The V call is TRBV27, the J call TRBJ2-1, with 7 bases fitting TRBD2. Germline V gene data show CDR1 as MNHEY and CDR2 as SMNVEV (reference sequence). V trimming: 1 base; J trimming: 6 bases; junction bases outside the gene matches: 9. The CDR3 runs to 16 residues. The CDR3 loop is CASSLWTRGNSNEQFF. The CDR3 DNA is TGTGCCAGCAGTTTATGGACTAGAGGGAATTCCAATGAGCAGTTCTTC.

About this clonotype itself: It is unclear where the CDR3 begins or ends on the DNA, so no DNA is shown, and the CDR3 is as TCRdb lists it. The V call is TRBV7-5, the J call TRBJ1-1; TRBD1, the table's D call, was not compared with the DNA. TRBV7-5 represents a pseudogene. The CDR3 contains 19 residues when both ends are counted. Here the CDR3 reads CISVPEAARDRDRDTEAFF.

The rearrangement links TRBV5-1 to TRBJ2-5; 15 nucleotides line up with TRBD2. This CDR3 contains 16 residues. The trim removed 3 bases at V and 2 bases at J, leaving 2 bases unmatched. From germline, CDR1 is SGHRS and CDR2 YFSETQ. CDR3 sequence: CASSWGLAGGQETQYF. The CDR3 bases are TGCGCCAGCAGCTGGGGACTAGCGGGGGGTCAAGAGACCCAGTACTTC.

This clonotype occurred a few times. The chain has TRBV19 and TRBJ2-2; tentative D call: TRBD2 (7 bases). CDR1 LNHDA and CDR2 SQIVND come from the germline V gene (reference sequence). The V end was cut by 3 bases, the J end by 5 bases, with 16 bases between. The length of the CDR3 is 16 residues. The CDR3 is CASSIFGGRVTGELFF. The CDR3 region has the DNA TGTGCCAGTAGTATTTTCGGGGGGCGCGTGACCGGGGAGCTGTTTTTT.

The rearrangement uses TRBV29-1 and TRBJ2-5, with TRBD1 matching 12 bases. Trimming at V came to 7 bases and at J to 5 bases, leaving 8 bases not matched to a gene. Germline V CDR1 and CDR2: SQVTM, ANQGSEA. The CDR3 contains 14 residues. CDR3 in DNA: TGCAGCGGCCGGGACAGGGGGCTACCGGAGACCCAGTACTTC. It codes for CSGRDRGLPETQYF.